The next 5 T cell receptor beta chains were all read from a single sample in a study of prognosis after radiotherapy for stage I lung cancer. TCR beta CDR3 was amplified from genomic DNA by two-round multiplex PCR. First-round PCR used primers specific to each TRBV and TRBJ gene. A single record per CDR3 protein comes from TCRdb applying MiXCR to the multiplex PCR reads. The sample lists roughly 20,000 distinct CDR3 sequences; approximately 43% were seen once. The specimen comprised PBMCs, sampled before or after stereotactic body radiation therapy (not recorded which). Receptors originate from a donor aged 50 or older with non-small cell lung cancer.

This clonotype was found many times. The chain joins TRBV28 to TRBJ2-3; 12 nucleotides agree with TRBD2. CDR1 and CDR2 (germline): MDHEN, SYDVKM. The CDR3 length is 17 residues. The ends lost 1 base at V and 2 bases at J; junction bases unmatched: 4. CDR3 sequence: CASSLYGTSGPTDTQYF. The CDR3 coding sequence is TGTGCCAGCAGTTTATACGGGACTAGCGGGCCCACAGATACGCAGTATTTT.

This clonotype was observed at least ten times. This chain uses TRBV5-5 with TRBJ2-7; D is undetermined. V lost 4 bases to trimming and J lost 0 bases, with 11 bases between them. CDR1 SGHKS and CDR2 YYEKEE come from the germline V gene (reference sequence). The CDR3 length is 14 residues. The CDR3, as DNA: TGTGCCAGCAGCCCAGCGCCGTTCTCCTACGAGCAGTACTTC. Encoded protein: CASSPAPFSYEQYF.

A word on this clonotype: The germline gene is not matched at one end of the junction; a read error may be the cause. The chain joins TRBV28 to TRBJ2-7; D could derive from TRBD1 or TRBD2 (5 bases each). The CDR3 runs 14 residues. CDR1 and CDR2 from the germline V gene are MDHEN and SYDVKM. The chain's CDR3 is CASSLGMGVYDQYF. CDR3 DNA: TGTGCCAGCAGTTTAGGGATGGGGGTCTACGATCAGTACTTC.

The CDR3 bases are TGTGCCAGCAGTTCTTCTAGCGGAACCTGCGAGCAGTACTTC. Protein sequence: CASSSSSGTCEQYF. V gene TRBV28 combines with J gene TRBJ2-7; 7 bases map to TRBD2. V shed 4 bases, J shed 6 bases, and the junction held 9 bases outside the gene matches. Germline values: CDR1 MDHEN, CDR2 SYDVKM. The CDR3 totals 14 residues.

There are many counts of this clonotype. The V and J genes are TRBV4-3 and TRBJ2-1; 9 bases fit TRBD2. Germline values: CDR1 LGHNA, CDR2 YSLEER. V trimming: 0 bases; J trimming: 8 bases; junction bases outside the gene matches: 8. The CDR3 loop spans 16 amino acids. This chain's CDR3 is CASSQESSGRRYEQFF. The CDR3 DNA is TGCGCCAGCAGCCAAGAGTCCAGCGGGAGGAGGTATGAGCAGTTCTTC.